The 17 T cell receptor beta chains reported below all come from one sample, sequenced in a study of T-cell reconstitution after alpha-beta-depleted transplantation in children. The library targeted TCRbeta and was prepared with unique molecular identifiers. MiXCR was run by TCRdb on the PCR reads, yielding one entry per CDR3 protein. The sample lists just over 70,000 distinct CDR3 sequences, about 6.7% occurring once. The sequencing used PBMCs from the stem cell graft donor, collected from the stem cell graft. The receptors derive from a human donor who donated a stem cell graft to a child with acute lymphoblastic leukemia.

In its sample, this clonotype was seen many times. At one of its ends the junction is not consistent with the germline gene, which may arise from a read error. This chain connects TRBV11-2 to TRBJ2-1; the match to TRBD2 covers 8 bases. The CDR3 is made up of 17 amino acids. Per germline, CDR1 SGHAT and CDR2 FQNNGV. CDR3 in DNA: TGTGCCAGCAGCCTAGAACTTAGCGGGGTCACCTACAATGAGCAGTTCTTC. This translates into CASSLELSGVTYNEQFF.

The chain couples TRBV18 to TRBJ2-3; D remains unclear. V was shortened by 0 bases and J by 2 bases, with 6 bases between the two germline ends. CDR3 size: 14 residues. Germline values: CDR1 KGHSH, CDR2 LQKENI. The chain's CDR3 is CASSPPTYTDTQYF. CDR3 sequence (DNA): TGTGCCAGCTCACCACCGACTTACACAGATACGCAGTATTTT.

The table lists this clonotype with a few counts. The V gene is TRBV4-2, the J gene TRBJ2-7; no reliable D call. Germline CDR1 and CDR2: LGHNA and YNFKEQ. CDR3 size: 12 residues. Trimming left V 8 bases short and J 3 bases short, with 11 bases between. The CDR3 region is CASGPGLYEQYF. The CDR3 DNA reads TGTGCCAGCGGCCCCGGGCTCTACGAGCAGTACTTC.

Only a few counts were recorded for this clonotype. The CDR3: CASSRSSGSTYEQYF. The CDR3, as DNA: TGCGCCAGCAGCCGGTCTAGCGGGAGCACCTACGAGCAGTACTTC. This chain connects TRBV4-1 to TRBJ2-7; 10 bases fit TRBD2. This CDR3 is built from 15 residues. Looked up from germline, CDR1 is MGHRA and CDR2 is YSYEKL. Trimming removed 4 bases from V and 2 bases from J; junction bases left unmatched: 5.

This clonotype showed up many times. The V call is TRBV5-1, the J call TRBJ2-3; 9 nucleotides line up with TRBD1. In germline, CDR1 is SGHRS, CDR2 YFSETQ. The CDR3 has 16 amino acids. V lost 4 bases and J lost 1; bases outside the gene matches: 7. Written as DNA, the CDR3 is TGCGCCAGCAGCAGAGAGACAGGGGGAGGCACAGATACGCAGTATTTT. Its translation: CASSRETGGGTDTQYF.

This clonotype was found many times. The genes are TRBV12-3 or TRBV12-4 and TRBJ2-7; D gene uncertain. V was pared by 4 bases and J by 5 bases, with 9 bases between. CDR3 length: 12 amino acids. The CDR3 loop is CASSSGRHEQYF. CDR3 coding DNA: TGTGCCAGCAGTTCAGGACGCCACGAGCAGTACTTC.

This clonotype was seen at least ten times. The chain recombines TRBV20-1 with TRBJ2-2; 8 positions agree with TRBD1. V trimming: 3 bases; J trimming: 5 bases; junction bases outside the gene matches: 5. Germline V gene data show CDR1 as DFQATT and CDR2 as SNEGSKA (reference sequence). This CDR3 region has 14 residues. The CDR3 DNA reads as TGCAGTGCTAGTGGACAGGGAAATACCGGGGAGCTGTTTTTT. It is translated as CSASGQGNTGELFF.

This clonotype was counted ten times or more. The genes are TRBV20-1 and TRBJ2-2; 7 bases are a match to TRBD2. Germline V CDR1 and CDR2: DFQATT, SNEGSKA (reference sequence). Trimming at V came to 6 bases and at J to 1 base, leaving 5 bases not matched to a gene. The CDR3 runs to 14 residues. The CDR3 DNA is TGCAGTGCCACCACTAGCGTGAACACCGGGGAGCTGTTTTTT. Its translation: CSATTSVNTGELFF.

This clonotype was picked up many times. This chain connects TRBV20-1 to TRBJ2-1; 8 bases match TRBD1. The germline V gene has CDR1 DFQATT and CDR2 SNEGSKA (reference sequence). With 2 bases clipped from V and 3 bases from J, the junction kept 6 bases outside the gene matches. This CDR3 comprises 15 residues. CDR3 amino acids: CSARHEDRDYNEQFF. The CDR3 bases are TGCAGTGCTAGACACGAGGACAGGGACTACAATGAGCAGTTCTTC.

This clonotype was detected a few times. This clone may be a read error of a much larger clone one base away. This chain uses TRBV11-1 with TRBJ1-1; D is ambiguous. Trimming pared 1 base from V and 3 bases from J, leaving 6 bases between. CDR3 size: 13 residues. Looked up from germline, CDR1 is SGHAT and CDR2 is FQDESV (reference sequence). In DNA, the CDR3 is TGTGCCAGCAGCTTAGAGGAACACACTGAAGCTTTCTTT. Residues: CASSLEEHTEAFF.

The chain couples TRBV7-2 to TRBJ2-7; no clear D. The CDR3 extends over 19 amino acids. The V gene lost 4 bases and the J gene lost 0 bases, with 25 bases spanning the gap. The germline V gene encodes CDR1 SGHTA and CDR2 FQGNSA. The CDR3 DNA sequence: TGTGCCAGCAGCTACCCTCTCTCACCGACGGACGGAGACTCCTACGAGCAGTACTTC. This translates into CASSYPLSPTDGDSYEQYF.

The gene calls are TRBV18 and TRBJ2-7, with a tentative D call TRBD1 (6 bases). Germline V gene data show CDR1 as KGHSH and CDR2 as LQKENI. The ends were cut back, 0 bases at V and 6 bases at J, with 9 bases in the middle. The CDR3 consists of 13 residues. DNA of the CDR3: TGTGCCAGCTCACCACCCGGGACATCCGAGCAGTACTTC. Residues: CASSPPGTSEQYF.

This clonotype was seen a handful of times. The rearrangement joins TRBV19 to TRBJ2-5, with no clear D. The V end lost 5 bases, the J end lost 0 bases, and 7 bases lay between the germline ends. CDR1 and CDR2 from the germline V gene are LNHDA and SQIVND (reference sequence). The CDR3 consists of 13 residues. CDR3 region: CASSWQDQETQYF. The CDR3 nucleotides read TGTGCCAGTAGTTGGCAGGACCAAGAGACCCAGTACTTC.

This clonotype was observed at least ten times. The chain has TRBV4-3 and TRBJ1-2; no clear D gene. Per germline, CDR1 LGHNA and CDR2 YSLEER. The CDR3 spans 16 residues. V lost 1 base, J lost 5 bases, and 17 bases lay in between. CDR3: CASSQANVAKNYGYTF. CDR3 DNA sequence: TGCGCCAGCAGCCAAGCTAATGTCGCTAAAAATTATGGCTACACCTTC.

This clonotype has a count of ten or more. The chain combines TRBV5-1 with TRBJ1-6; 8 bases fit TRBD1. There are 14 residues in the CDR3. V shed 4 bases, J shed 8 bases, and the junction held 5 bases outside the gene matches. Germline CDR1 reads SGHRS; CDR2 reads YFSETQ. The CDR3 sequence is CASSGGQGDSPLHF. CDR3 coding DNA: TGCGCCAGCAGCGGAGGACAGGGCGATTCACCCCTCCACTTT.

In DNA, the CDR3 is TGTGCCATCAGTGAGTCGGGAGGGAATGAGCAGTTCTTC. Protein sequence: CAISESGGNEQFF. V and J are TRBV10-3 and TRBJ2-1, with 7 bases identical to TRBD2. V lost 0 bases and J lost 7; bases outside the gene matches: 0. The CDR3 sequence is 13 residues long. Germline V gives CDR1 ENHRY, CDR2 SYGVKD.

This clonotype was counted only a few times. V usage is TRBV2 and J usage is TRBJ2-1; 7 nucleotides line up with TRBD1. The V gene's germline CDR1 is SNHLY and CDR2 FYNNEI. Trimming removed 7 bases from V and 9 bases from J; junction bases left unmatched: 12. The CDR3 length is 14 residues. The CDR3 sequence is CASTQDREPGEQFF. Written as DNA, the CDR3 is TGTGCCAGCACTCAAGACAGGGAACCGGGTGAGCAGTTCTTC.